The 19 T cell receptor beta chains presented below share a single source sample, sequenced in a study of T cell changes during pregnancy in multiple sclerosis. The method was immunoSEQ multiplex PCR; TCRdb's version includes in-frame clones alone and lacks a portion of them. The sample yields some 50,000 clones, 90% to 95% seen once. This specimen consisted of peripheral blood, obtained after pregnancy. The receptors here all came from a female donor with multiple sclerosis, enrolled in a pregnancy study.

The chain's CDR3 is CASSPLVDRAYEQYF. Written as DNA, the CDR3 is TGTGCCAGCAGCCCTCTAGTAGACAGGGCCTACGAGCAGTACTTC. The rearrangement uses TRBV27 and TRBJ2-7; 7 bases line up with TRBD1. Germline assignment: CDR1 MNHEY and CDR2 SMNVEV (reference sequence). Trimming removed 6 bases from V and 2 bases from J; junction bases left unmatched: 10. The CDR3 is 15 amino acids.

The chain recombines TRBV7-8 with TRBJ2-5, with TRBD2 identical over 15 bases. The V gene end was trimmed by 4 bases and the J gene end by 1 base; junction bases not matched to a gene: 4. Germline CDR1 reads SGHVS; CDR2 reads FQNEAQ. The CDR3 is made up of 17 amino acids. CDR3 sequence: CASSSPGLAGGQETQYF. DNA for the CDR3: TGTGCCAGCAGCTCCCCGGGACTAGCGGGGGGCCAAGAGACCCAGTACTTC. Complete variable domain (other parts from reference TRBV7-8 and TRBJ2-5): GAGVSQSPRYKVAKRGQDVALRCDPISGHVSLFWYQQALGQGPEFLTYFQNEAQLDKSGLPSDRFFAERPEGSVSTLKIQRTQQEDSAVYLCASSSPGLAGGQETQYFGPGTRLLVL.

The genes are TRBV6-6 and TRBJ1-1; D gene uncertain. Deletions cut 5 bases from V and 1 base from J, with 11 bases between. The CDR3 is 14 residues long. CDR1 and CDR2 (germline): MNHNY, SVGAGI (reference sequence). For the CDR3, the DNA is TGTGCCAGCAGTCCTCTGGCCGAGAACACTGAAGCTTTCTTT. Its translation is CASSPLAENTEAFF.

This chain connects TRBV27 to TRBJ2-1; 13 bases agree with TRBD2. J was trimmed by 9 bases and V by 3 bases; bases with no gene match: 11. Germline loops: CDR1 MNHEY, CDR2 SMNVEV (reference sequence). CDR3 length: 17 residues. CDR3 region: CASSLRLAGGLRAEQFF. As DNA, the CDR3 is TGTGCCAGCAGTTTGCGACTAGCGGGGGGACTTAGGGCTGAGCAGTTCTTC.

V gene TRBV25-1 combines with J gene TRBJ2-5, with D possibly being TRBD2 (5 bases). V shed 2 bases and J shed 5 bases, with 9 bases lying between them. Germline loops: CDR1 MGHDK, CDR2 SYGVNS. This CDR3 comprises 13 residues. The CDR3, as DNA: TGTGCCAGCAGTGAAGACCGGAGGGAGACCCAGTACTTC. Encoded protein: CASSEDRRETQYF.

The J gene is TRBJ1-2, the V gene TRBV27; the D gene is possibly TRBD1 (5 bases). This CDR3 has 15 amino acids. Per the germline V gene, CDR1 is MNHEY and CDR2 is SMNVEV (reference sequence). V was trimmed by 5 bases and J by 4 bases, leaving 17 bases between them. For the CDR3, the DNA is TGTGCCAGCAGTCCGGAGACAGATATAATCTATGGCTACACCTTC. It encodes CASSPETDIIYGYTF.

The CDR3 protein is CASSPNRDSNQPQHF. Here the CDR3 DNA reads TGTGCCAGTAGTCCCAACAGGGATAGCAATCAGCCCCAGCATTTT. The rearrangement uses TRBV19 and TRBJ1-5, with a possible D match to TRBD1 (6 bases). V was shortened by 5 bases and J by 0 bases, with 11 bases between the two germline ends. CDR3 size: 15 residues. In germline, CDR1 is LNHDA, CDR2 SQIVND (reference sequence).

This clone was detected only once. The chain is built from TRBV6-4 and TRBJ2-3; tentatively, D is TRBD2 (6 bases). The CDR3 is made up of 15 amino acids. Germline assignment: CDR1 MRHNA and CDR2 SNTAGT. V was cut by 8 bases and J by 2 bases, with 17 bases left in between. The CDR3 spells CASGGETGDTDTQYF. In DNA, the CDR3 is TGTGCCAGCGGAGGGGAAACGGGGGACACAGATACGCAGTATTTT.

As DNA, the CDR3 is TGTGCCAGCGGGACAGGGGGTAGCACAGATACGCAGTATTTT. Translated, it gives CASGTGGSTDTQYF. The V call is TRBV19, the J call TRBJ2-3, with 11 bases fitting TRBD1. This CDR3 region has 14 residues. CDR1 is LNHDA, CDR2 SQIVND, per germline (reference sequence). The J segment lost 0 bases and the V segment lost 9 bases, leaving 2 bases of the junction unmatched.

The gene calls are TRBV11-2 and TRBJ1-6; perhaps TRBD1 as D (5 bases). The CDR3 sequence is 13 residues long. Germline V gene sequence: CDR1 SGHAT, CDR2 FQNNGV. V lost 5 bases and J lost 10, with 12 bases in between. CDR3 sequence (DNA): TGTGCCAGCAGCGTACAGGTTAGCTCACCCCTCCACTTT. The encoded protein is CASSVQVSSPLHF.

For the CDR3, the DNA is TGTGCCAGCAGCTTAATGCGAGCCGCACCCCTCCACTTT. Translation gives CASSLMRAAPLHF. This sequence joins TRBV7-2 and TRBJ1-6; unclear D gene. The CDR3 sequence is 13 residues long. CDR1 and CDR2 from the germline V gene are SGHTA and FQGNSA. V was clipped by 2 bases and J by 11 bases, with 10 bases between them.

The chain employs TRBV5-1 and TRBJ2-1; perhaps TRBD2 as D (7 bases). V gave up 3 bases and J gave up 4 bases, with 17 bases separating them. The germline V gene has CDR1 SGHRS and CDR2 YFSETQ. The CDR3 is 16 residues long. The CDR3 nucleotides read TGCGCCAGCAGCTGGGGTCGGGGGGCGCTTTACAATGAGCAGTTCTTC. Protein sequence: CASSWGRGALYNEQFF.

The genes are TRBV9 and TRBJ2-7; 8 bases fit TRBD1. The CDR3 consists of 16 residues. The germline CDR1 and CDR2 sequences are SGDLS and YYNGEE. J gave up 2 bases and V 0 bases, and 7 bases lay outside the gene matches. The CDR3 spells CASSVGGTGLTYEQYF. DNA for the CDR3: TGTGCCAGCAGCGTAGGAGGGACAGGACTCACCTACGAGCAGTACTTC.

This chain joins TRBV19 and TRBJ1-1; D not certain. The CDR3 runs to 15 residues. Germline V gene data show CDR1 as LNHDA and CDR2 as SQIVND (reference sequence). V lost 3 bases to trimming and J lost 6 bases, with 17 bases between them. In DNA, the CDR3 is TGTGCCAGTAGTATCATTGGGGAGTCTATTCCTGAAGCTTTCTTT. Encoded protein: CASSIIGESIPEAFF.

The chain links TRBV7-3 to TRBJ2-1; D unresolved. The germline V gene encodes CDR1 SGHTA and CDR2 FQGTGA. This CDR3 spans 14 amino acids. The V end lost 2 bases, the J end lost 8 bases, and 13 bases lay between the germline ends. CDR3 amino acids: CASSLLSKMDEQFF. Written as DNA, the CDR3 is TGTGCCAGCAGCTTACTATCCAAGATGGATGAGCAGTTCTTC.

The rearrangement links TRBV27 to TRBJ1-6; 7 bases map to TRBD1. Trimming removed 6 bases from V and 5 bases from J; junction bases left unmatched: 13. Germline V lookup: CDR1 MNHEY, CDR2 SMNVEV (reference sequence). This CDR3 region has 17 residues. CDR3 coding DNA: TGTGCCAGCAGACGGGGACAGTTGGTATCAAATAATTCACCCCTCCACTTT. This sequence encodes CASRRGQLVSNNSPLHF.

J is TRBJ2-2 and V is TRBV15; D not resolved. This CDR3 region has 15 residues. The germline V and J ends were trimmed by 1 base and 2 bases, with 8 bases remaining between them. Germline CDR1 LNHNV, CDR2 YYDKDF (reference sequence). CDR3 residues: CATSRVQVNTGELFF. The CDR3 nucleotides read TGTGCCACCAGCAGAGTCCAGGTTAACACCGGGGAGCTGTTTTTT.

This chain connects TRBV6-1 to TRBJ1-5; TRBD1 matches at 9 bases. Germline V lookup: CDR1 MNHNS, CDR2 SASEGT. The CDR3 is 18 residues long. Unmatched junction bases numbered 12, after V lost 3 bases and J lost 3 bases. The CDR3 sequence is CASSDPSGTGRDNQPQHF. The CDR3 DNA sequence: TGTGCCAGCAGTGACCCCTCCGGGACAGGGAGGGACAATCAGCCCCAGCATTTT.

The genes are TRBV30 and TRBJ1-2; D perhaps matches TRBD1 (5 bases). In germline, CDR1 is GTSNPN, CDR2 SVGIG (reference sequence). The CDR3 runs to 13 residues. Trimming removed 5 bases from V and 6 bases from J, with 16 bases in between. CDR3 sequence reads: CAWRAGTRDGYTF. The CDR3 DNA is TGTGCCTGGCGAGCGGGGACTAGGGATGGCTACACCTTC.